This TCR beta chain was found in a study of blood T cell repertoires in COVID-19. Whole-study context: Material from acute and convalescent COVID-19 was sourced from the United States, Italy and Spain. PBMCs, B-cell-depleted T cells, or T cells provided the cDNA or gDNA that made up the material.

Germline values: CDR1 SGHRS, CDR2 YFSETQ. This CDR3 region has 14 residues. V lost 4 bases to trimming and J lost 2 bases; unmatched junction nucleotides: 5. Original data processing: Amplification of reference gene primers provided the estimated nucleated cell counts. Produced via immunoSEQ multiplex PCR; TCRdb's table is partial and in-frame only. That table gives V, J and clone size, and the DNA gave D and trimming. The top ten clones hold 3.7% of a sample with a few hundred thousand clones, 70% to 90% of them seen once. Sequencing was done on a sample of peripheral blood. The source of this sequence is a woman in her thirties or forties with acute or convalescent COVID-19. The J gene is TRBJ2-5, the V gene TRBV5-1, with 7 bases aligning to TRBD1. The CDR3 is CASSTGTAQETQYF. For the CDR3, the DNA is TGCGCCAGCAGCACGGGGACAGCGCAAGAGACCCAGTACTTC.